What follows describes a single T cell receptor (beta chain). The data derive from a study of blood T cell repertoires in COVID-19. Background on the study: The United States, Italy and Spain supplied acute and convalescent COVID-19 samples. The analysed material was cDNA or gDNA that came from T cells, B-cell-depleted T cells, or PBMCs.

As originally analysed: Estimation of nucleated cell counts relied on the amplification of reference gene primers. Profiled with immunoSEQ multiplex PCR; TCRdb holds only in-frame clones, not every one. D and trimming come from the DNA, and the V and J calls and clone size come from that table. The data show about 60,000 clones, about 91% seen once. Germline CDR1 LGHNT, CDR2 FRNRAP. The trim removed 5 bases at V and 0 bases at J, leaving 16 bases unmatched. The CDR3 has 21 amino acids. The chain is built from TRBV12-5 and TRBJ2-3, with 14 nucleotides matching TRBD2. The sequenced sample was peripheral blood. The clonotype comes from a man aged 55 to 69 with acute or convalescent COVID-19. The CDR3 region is CASGPASKTSGRETSTDTQYF. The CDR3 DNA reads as TGTGCTAGTGGTCCGGCATCGAAGACTAGCGGGAGGGAAACTAGCACAGATACGCAGTATTTT.